The 25 T cell receptor beta chains listed next were all sequenced from one sample in a study of blood T cell repertoires in COVID-19. Generated by immunoSEQ multiplex PCR, the TCRdb table keeps only in-frame clones and is missing some. Among 220,000 or so clones, more than 80% were seen once, and the ten largest hold around 0.87%. Sequencing was carried out using PBMCs or T cells enriched from blood (not recorded which). All receptors come from a man over 45 who had been exposed to COVID-19.

In DNA, the CDR3 is TGTGCCAGCAGACCACAGGGGGATGGGGCCAACGTCCTGACTTTC. It is translated as CASRPQGDGANVLTF. This chain uses TRBV6-6 with TRBJ2-6, with 8 bases lining up with TRBD1. The J segment lost 3 bases and the V segment lost 6 bases, leaving 4 bases of the junction unmatched. The CDR3 has 15 amino acids. The V gene's germline CDR1 is MNHNY and CDR2 SVGAGI (reference sequence).

This chain uses TRBV13 with TRBJ2-6; 9 nucleotides agree with TRBD2. This CDR3 is 18 amino acids long. Germline trimming cut 0 bases from V and 0 bases from J; bases unmatched to any gene: 3. Germline CDR1 reads PRHDT; CDR2 reads FYEKMQ (reference sequence). CDR3 DNA: TGTGCCAGCAGCTTAGGGCTAGCGGGAAGCTCTGGGGCCAACGTCCTGACTTTC. This codes for CASSLGLAGSSGANVLTF.

The rearrangement links TRBV19 to TRBJ2-6; possible D gene TRBD2, 6 bases. Trimming removed 8 bases from V and 2 bases from J, with 34 bases in between. CDR3 length: 22 residues. Germline CDR1 reads LNHDA; CDR2 reads SQIVND (reference sequence). The CDR3, as DNA: TGTGCCAGTCAACCTGTGGAGGGCCGTTATTTGGGCCCATTTACTGGGGCCAACGTCCTGACTTTC. It encodes CASQPVEGRYLGPFTGANVLTF.

The CDR3 protein is CASSIGRGSQPQHF. The CDR3, as DNA: TGTGCCAGTAGTATAGGCAGGGGTTCCCAGCCCCAGCATTTT. The chain recombines TRBV19 with TRBJ1-5, with D perhaps matching TRBD1 (6 bases). Germline V lookup: CDR1 LNHDA, CDR2 SQIVND (reference sequence). V was shortened by 1 base and J by 7 bases, with 11 bases between the two germline ends. The CDR3 loop spans 14 amino acids.

This chain joins TRBV10-2 and TRBJ2-7; D is perhaps TRBD2 (6 bases). This CDR3 has 12 amino acids. Germline CDR1 and CDR2: WSHSY and SAAADI. The V end lost 10 bases, the J end lost 0 bases, and 10 bases lay between the germline ends. This CDR3 reads CATAGGSYEQYV. The CDR3 DNA reads TGCGCCACAGCCGGGGGCTCCTACGAGCAGTACGTC.

The chain uses TRBV3-1 (or the pseudogene TRBV3-2) and TRBJ2-5; 7 bases align to TRBD2. CDR1 is LGHDT and CDR2 is YNNKEL in the germline V gene (reference sequence). The CDR3 loop spans 14 amino acids. Unmatched junction bases numbered 6, after V lost 4 bases and J lost 4 bases. CDR3 residues: CASSPTGRAETQYF. The CDR3 DNA reads TGTGCCAGCAGCCCCACTGGGAGGGCAGAGACCCAGTACTTC.

J is TRBJ1-1 and V is TRBV15; TRBD1 matches at 8 bases. CDR1 LNHNV and CDR2 YYDKDF come from the germline V gene (reference sequence). V was pared by 1 base and J by 5 bases, with 9 bases of the junction left unmatched. This CDR3 has 16 residues. CDR3 protein: CATSRAGRGRNTEAFF. CDR3 DNA sequence: TGTGCCACCAGCAGAGCCGGCAGGGGGCGAAATACTGAAGCTTTCTTT.

The V and J genes are TRBV7-9 and TRBJ2-7; 8 bases line up with TRBD2. V shed 2 bases and J 9 bases; nucleotides not matched to a gene: 0. Germline assignment: CDR1 SEHNR and CDR2 FQNEAQ (reference sequence). The CDR3 covers 11 residues. CDR3: CASSLSGGQYF. As DNA, the CDR3 is TGTGCCAGCAGCTTAAGCGGGGGGCAGTACTTC.

The J gene is TRBJ1-2, the V gene TRBV10-3; the D is unclear. CDR1 ENHRY and CDR2 SYGVKD come from the germline V gene. This CDR3 is 13 amino acids long. The germline V and J ends were trimmed by 5 bases and 6 bases, with 13 bases remaining between them. CDR3: CAISMVAVHGYTF. CDR3 nucleotides: TGTGCCATCAGTATGGTAGCGGTCCATGGCTACACCTTC.

The chain uses TRBV21-1 and TRBJ1-2. TRBV21-1 is classified as a pseudogene. The length of the CDR3 is 14 residues. The CDR3 region is CASSRPLTTGGYTF. The CDR3 DNA sequence: TGTGCCAGCAGCCGTCCCCTGACGACGGGTGGCTACACCTTC.

This rearrangement joins TRBV11-3 to TRBJ2-3; D is perhaps TRBD2 (6 bases). The CDR3 contains 15 residues. Trimming left V 3 bases short and J 2 bases short, with 12 bases between. Germline loops: CDR1 SGHNT, CDR2 YENEEA. Here the CDR3 DNA reads TGTGCCAGCAGCTTTCGGGGAGGCCTCACAGATACGCAGTATTTT. Translation gives CASSFRGGLTDTQYF.

The V call is TRBV28, the J call TRBJ1-5; D might be TRBD1 (6 bases). V lost 3 bases and J lost 5, with 14 bases in between. This CDR3 contains 15 residues. Germline V gene lookup returns CDR1 MDHEN and CDR2 SYDVKM. The CDR3 DNA is TGTGCCAGCAGTTTTACCGGGACATTACATCAGCCCCAGCATTTT. Translation: CASSFTGTLHQPQHF.

The sample holds one count of this clone. V gene TRBV7-9 combines with J gene TRBJ1-1; 7 nucleotides match TRBD1. The V gene end was trimmed by 6 bases and the J gene end by 4 bases; junction bases not matched to a gene: 2. This CDR3 region has 12 residues. In germline, CDR1 is SEHNR, CDR2 FQNEAQ (reference sequence). CDR3 region: CASRAGGTEAFF. The DNA of the CDR3 is TGTGCCAGCAGGGCAGGGGGCACTGAAGCTTTCTTT.

The chain is built from TRBV28 and TRBJ1-2; the D is unclear. This CDR3 spans 14 amino acids. Germline V gene lookup returns CDR1 MDHEN and CDR2 SYDVKM. V was cut by 6 bases and J by 1 base, with 12 bases left in between. As DNA, the CDR3 is TGTGCCAGCAGGGACCGAGGGCGTAACTATGGCTACACCTTC. Translated, it gives CASRDRGRNYGYTF.

The V call is TRBV11-3, the J call TRBJ2-7; 7 bases map to TRBD1. V shed 8 bases, J shed 6 bases, and the junction held 10 bases outside the gene matches. Looked up from germline, CDR1 is SGHNT and CDR2 is YENEEA. The CDR3 is 13 residues long. The CDR3 DNA follows: TGTGCCAGCGCCCCGTCTAGGACAGGCGAGCAGTACGTC. As protein: CASAPSRTGEQYV.

The chain employs TRBV5-1 and TRBJ2-2, with 7 nucleotides matching TRBD2. V was clipped by 0 bases and J by 1 base; unmatched bases: 0. The V gene's germline CDR1 is SGHRS and CDR2 YFSETQ. The CDR3 spans 15 residues. CDR3 protein: CASSLAGGNTGELFF. CDR3 DNA sequence: TGCGCCAGCAGCTTGGCGGGGGGGAACACCGGGGAGCTGTTTTTT.

This chain joins TRBV3-1 (or the pseudogene TRBV3-2) and TRBJ1-2; D is unresolved. The CDR3 runs to 14 residues. The V and J ends lost 4 bases and 8 bases respectively, with 17 bases between them. Per germline, CDR1 LGHDT and CDR2 YNNKEL (reference sequence). The CDR3 DNA follows: TGTGCCAGCAGCCCGAGGGAGGTCTCTAGAGGCTACACCTTC. This codes for CASSPREVSRGYTF.

The chain carries TRBV5-1 and TRBJ2-1; TRBD2 matches 13 bases. This CDR3 has 16 amino acids. V gave up 4 bases and J gave up 2 bases; unmatched junction bases: 3. Germline CDR1 reads SGHRS; CDR2 reads YFSETQ. For the CDR3, the DNA is TGCGCCAGCAGCCGTGGACTAGCGGGAGCCTACAATGAGCAGTTCTTC. Its translation is CASSRGLAGAYNEQFF.

This sequence joins TRBV5-4 and TRBJ2-3, with 10 bases matching TRBD2. CDR3 length equals 15 residues. CDR1 is SGHNT and CDR2 is YYREEE in the germline V gene (reference sequence). The V gene end was trimmed by 3 bases and the J gene end by 5 bases; junction bases not matched to a gene: 6. Here the CDR3 reads CASSYSGRAEDTQYF. The CDR3 coding sequence is TGTGCCAGCAGCTACAGCGGGAGGGCGGAAGATACGCAGTATTTT. The entire variable domain, with the rest obtained from reference TRBV5-4 and TRBJ2-3, is as follows: ETGVTQSPTHLIKTRGQQVTLRCSSQSGHNTVSWYQQALGQGPQFIFQYYREEENGRGNFPPRFSGLQFPNYSSELNVNALELDDSALYLCASSYSGRAEDTQYFGPGTRLTVL.

The rearrangement joins TRBV9 to TRBJ2-2; TRBD1 aligns across 7 bases. Trimming cost V 4 bases and J 8 bases; bases outside gene matches: 2. The CDR3 is made up of 12 amino acids. The germline CDR1 and CDR2 sequences are SGDLS and YYNGEE. In DNA form, the CDR3 reads TGTGCCAGCAGCCGACAGGGTGGGGAGCTGTTTTTT. Translation gives CASSRQGGELFF.

The rearrangement links TRBV5-1 to TRBJ2-1; 11 bases fit TRBD2. Germline V gene sequence: CDR1 SGHRS, CDR2 YFSETQ. The CDR3 totals 16 residues. Germline trimming cut 4 bases from V and 3 bases from J; bases unmatched to any gene: 6. CDR3 sequence (DNA): TGCGCCAGCAGCCCTCCGACTAGCGGGGACTACAATGAGCAGTTCTTC. It is translated as CASSPPTSGDYNEQFF.

The chain couples TRBV28 to TRBJ2-7; D is possibly TRBD1 (5 bases). The CDR3 is made up of 12 amino acids. Germline V gene data show CDR1 as MDHEN and CDR2 as SYDVKM. V gave up 1 base and J gave up 7 bases, with 8 bases separating them. The CDR3 spells CASSLSTGEQYV. DNA of the CDR3: TGTGCCAGCAGTTTATCCACAGGTGAGCAGTACGTC.

The rearrangement joins TRBV30 to TRBJ1-1; maybe TRBD1 (5 bases). V dropped 0 bases and J dropped 6 bases, with 8 bases sitting between them. CDR1 GTSNPN and CDR2 SVGIG come from the germline V gene (reference sequence). The CDR3 extends over 12 amino acids. Here the CDR3 reads CAWSVGGSEAFF. The CDR3 region has the DNA TGTGCCTGGAGTGTTGGGGGGTCTGAAGCTTTCTTT.

The J gene is TRBJ1-1, the V gene TRBV7-9; D not resolved. V lost 1 base and J lost 1, with 10 bases in between. The CDR3 consists of 15 residues. Germline V lookup: CDR1 SEHNR, CDR2 FQNEAQ (reference sequence). For the CDR3, the DNA is TGTGCCAGCAGCTTAGTAAGTGGGCGGAACACTGAAGCTTTCTTT. Amino acid sequence: CASSLVSGRNTEAFF.

The chain joins TRBV5-1 to TRBJ1-1; no clear D. Germline CDR1 SGHRS, CDR2 YFSETQ. The CDR3 extends over 14 amino acids. V was clipped by 4 bases and J by 1 base, with 11 bases between them. Here the CDR3 reads CASSQGTENTEAFF. The CDR3 nucleotides read TGCGCCAGCAGCCAAGGAACAGAGAACACTGAAGCTTTCTTT.